These 25 T cell receptor beta chains share one sample of origin, sequenced in a study of T cell responses to AZD1222 COVID-19 vaccine. Sequencing used immunoSEQ multiplex PCR; TCRdb keeps in-frame clones, though not all of them. The table records some 120,000 clones, about nine tenths of them present only once. This specimen consisted of peripheral blood, obtained on day 0 of AZD1222 vaccination. The receptors here all came from an adult in good health.

V and J are TRBV7-9 and TRBJ2-5; TRBD2 matches at 7 bases. Germline V gene sequence: CDR1 SEHNR, CDR2 FQNEAQ (reference sequence). CDR3 length: 15 residues. Trimming took 0 bases from V and 6 from J; bases not matched to a gene: 7. CDR3 region: CASSLAQGGVQTQYF. CDR3 sequence (DNA): TGTGCCAGCAGCTTAGCCCAGGGAGGGGTCCAGACCCAGTACTTC.

The chain employs TRBV6-5 and TRBJ2-5; either TRBD1 or TRBD2 may fit D (5 bases each). Germline CDR1 reads MNHEY; CDR2 reads SVGAGI. Between the trimmed V and J ends, which lost 4 bases and 5 bases, there was a span of 17 bases. This CDR3 has 15 amino acids. CDR3 loop: CASSFEGTVGETQYF. DNA of the CDR3: TGTGCCAGCAGTTTTGAGGGGACGGTGGGGGAGACCCAGTACTTC.

The chain recombines TRBV19 with TRBJ1-1; no clear D gene. The CDR3 loop spans 15 amino acids. Trimming cost V 3 bases and J 0 bases, with 11 bases left between them. Germline V gene sequence: CDR1 LNHDA, CDR2 SQIVND (reference sequence). The CDR3 DNA reads as TGTGCCAGTAGTATTAGGGTCTTGATGAACACTGAAGCTTTCTTT. It codes for CASSIRVLMNTEAFF.

The chain joins TRBV7-5 to TRBJ2-7; whether TRBD2, the table's D call, matches the DNA was not checked. TRBV7-5 is an annotated pseudogene. The CDR3 runs 17 residues. The CDR3 coding sequence is TGTGTCAGAAGCTTAACGAAGGGACCGGGACTTTTTGACGAGCAGTACTTC. It is translated as CVRSLTKGPGLFDEQYF.

CDR3 loop: CASSQARDRDTEAFF. Written as DNA, the CDR3 is TGTGCCAGCAGCCAGGCCCGGGACAGGGATACTGAAGCTTTCTTT. This sequence joins TRBV3-1 (or the pseudogene TRBV3-2) and TRBJ1-1; 9 bases match TRBD1. Trimming removed 3 bases from V and 5 bases from J; junction bases left unmatched: 7. Germline V CDR1 and CDR2: LGHDT, YNNKEL (reference sequence). This CDR3 comprises 15 residues.

The chain combines TRBV7-2 with TRBJ2-3; 8 bases map to TRBD2. The CDR3 totals 16 residues. From germline, CDR1 is SGHTA and CDR2 FQGNSA. J lost 5 bases, V lost 0 bases, and 7 bases had no gene match. DNA of the CDR3: TGTGCCAGCAGCTTAGCTGGCGGGGGGCCGGGAGATACGCAGTATTTT. Amino acid sequence: CASSLAGGGPGDTQYF. The entire variable domain, with the rest obtained from reference TRBV7-2 and TRBJ2-3, is as follows: GAGVSQSPSNKVTEKGKDVELRCDPISGHTALYWYRQSLGQGLEFLIYFQGNSAPDKSGLPSDRFSAERTGGSVSTLTIQRTQQEDSAVYLCASSLAGGGPGDTQYFGPGTRLTVL.

This clone was seen just once. This chain joins TRBV28 and TRBJ2-6; D tentatively fits TRBD1 or TRBD2 (5 bases each). The V end was cut by 3 bases, the J end by 1 base, with 10 bases between. Germline loops: CDR1 MDHEN, CDR2 SYDVKM. CDR3 length equals 16 residues. The CDR3 sequence is CASSFIGTSGANVLTF. The CDR3 DNA reads as TGTGCCAGCAGTTTTATAGGGACGTCTGGGGCCAACGTCCTGACTTTC.

J is TRBJ2-2 and V is TRBV5-4; tentative D call: TRBD1 (6 bases). Trimming took off 3 bases at V and 1 base at J, with 10 bases between the two ends. The CDR3 has 15 residues. From germline, CDR1 is SGHNT and CDR2 YYREEE (reference sequence). This chain's CDR3 is CASSSGALNTGELFF. DNA for the CDR3: TGTGCCAGCAGCTCAGGGGCCCTGAACACCGGGGAGCTGTTTTTT.

This rearrangement joins TRBV27 to TRBJ1-2, with D unresolved. V lost 5 bases and J 4 bases, leaving 20 bases between the germline ends. Germline CDR1 and CDR2: MNHEY and SMNVEV (reference sequence). This CDR3 comprises 16 residues. The CDR3 DNA reads as TGTGCCAGCAGTCCGCCTCCGGGTAGAGTAGGCTATGGCTACACCTTC. Residues: CASSPPPGRVGYGYTF.

This sequence joins TRBV12-3 or TRBV12-4 and TRBJ1-5; 7 bases are shared with TRBD1. V lost 7 bases to trimming and J lost 7 bases; unmatched junction nucleotides: 4. The CDR3 is made up of 12 amino acids. This CDR3 is CASNRGGQPQHF. The CDR3 region has the DNA TGTGCCAGCAACAGGGGCGGACAGCCCCAGCATTTT.

The V gene is TRBV6-5, the J gene TRBJ1-4; 7 nucleotides align to TRBD1. CDR3 size: 14 residues. V was clipped by 2 bases and J by 7 bases; unmatched bases: 4. The germline V gene has CDR1 MNHEY and CDR2 SVGAGI. CDR3 sequence reads: CASSYRGPFEKLFF. The CDR3 DNA reads as TGTGCCAGCAGTTACAGGGGGCCCTTTGAAAAACTGTTTTTT.

The chain is built from TRBV6-5 and TRBJ2-3, with 7 bases aligning to TRBD2. Trimming cost V 5 bases and J 2 bases; bases outside gene matches: 7. The CDR3 loop spans 15 amino acids. Germline CDR1 and CDR2: MNHEY and SVGAGI. The CDR3 sequence: CASSPRRGNTDTQYF. CDR3 nucleotides: TGTGCCAGCAGTCCCCGGCGGGGGAACACAGATACGCAGTATTTT.

This chain connects TRBV19 to TRBJ1-2, with TRBD1 identical over 7 bases. The CDR3 covers 14 residues. Germline V gene data show CDR1 as LNHDA and CDR2 as SQIVND (reference sequence). V lost 6 bases to trimming and J lost 0 bases; unmatched junction nucleotides: 4. The CDR3 spells CASSEQGTNYGYTF. CDR3 nucleotides: TGTGCCAGTAGCGAACAGGGGACTAACTATGGCTACACCTTC. Variable domain in full (rest from reference TRBV19 and TRBJ1-2): DGGITQSPKYLFRKEGQNVTLSCEQNLNHDAMYWYRQDPGQGLRLIYYSQIVNDFQKGDIAEGYSVSREKKESFPLTVTSAQKNPTAFYLCASSEQGTNYGYTFGSGTRLTVV.

The chain joins TRBV5-4 to TRBJ2-5; D is undetermined. Trimming took off 5 bases at V and 0 bases at J, with 2 bases between the two ends. This CDR3 comprises 11 residues. CDR1 SGHNT and CDR2 YYREEE come from the germline V gene (reference sequence). CDR3 DNA sequence: TGTGCCAGCAGGAACCAAGAGACCCAGTACTTC. This encodes CASRNQETQYF. The full variable domain, completed using reference TRBV5-4 and TRBJ2-5, is ETGVTQSPTHLIKTRGQQVTLRCSSQSGHNTVSWYQQALGQGPQFIFQYYREEENGRGNFPPRFSGLQFPNYSSELNVNALELDDSALYLCASRNQETQYFGPGTRLLVL.

V is TRBV2 and J is TRBJ2-7; tentatively, D is TRBD1 (7 bases). Trimming took 5 bases from V and 6 from J, leaving 17 bases between them. The CDR3 totals 14 residues. The germline CDR1 and CDR2 sequences are SNHLY and FYNNEI. In DNA, the CDR3 is TGTGCCAGCAGTCGACCCAGGGGGGCTCTCGAGCAGTACTTC. Encoded protein: CASSRPRGALEQYF.

V gene TRBV30 combines with J gene TRBJ2-5; D is undetermined. The length of the CDR3 is 13 residues. V lost 2 bases and J 1 base, leaving 8 bases between the germline ends. Per the germline V gene, CDR1 is GTSNPN and CDR2 is SVGIG (reference sequence). CDR3 amino acids: CAWSRTSQETQYF. As DNA, the CDR3 is TGTGCCTGGAGTCGTACTTCCCAAGAGACCCAGTACTTC.

J is TRBJ2-5 and V is TRBV7-8, with TRBD2 identical over 7 bases. Germline V gives CDR1 SGHVS, CDR2 FQNEAQ. CDR3 length: 14 amino acids. The trim removed 4 bases at V and 5 bases at J, leaving 7 bases unmatched. CDR3 DNA: TGTGCCAGCAGCTCCCTAGCGGCCCGGGAGACCCAGTACTTC. Encoded protein: CASSSLAARETQYF.

CDR3 sequence (DNA): TGTGCCACCAGTGGACAGAACAATCAGCCCCAGCATTTT. Amino acid sequence: CATSGQNNQPQHF. The chain recombines TRBV24-1 with TRBJ1-5; tentatively, D is TRBD1 (5 bases). Trimming stripped 5 bases from V and 3 bases from J, with 7 bases between. The CDR3 loop spans 13 amino acids. The germline V gene has CDR1 KGHDR and CDR2 SFDVKD.

The V and J genes are TRBV20-1 and TRBJ2-5; D is ambiguous. Trimming took off 5 bases at V and 6 bases at J, with 7 bases between the two ends. Looked up from germline, CDR1 is DFQATT and CDR2 is SNEGSKA (reference sequence). The CDR3 runs to 10 residues. CDR3 in amino acids: CSALGQTQYF. DNA for the CDR3: TGCAGTGCTCTCGGGCAGACCCAGTACTTC.

The chain links TRBV11-2 to TRBJ1-1, with D uncertain. Per the germline V gene, CDR1 is SGHAT and CDR2 is FQNNGV. This CDR3 comprises 14 residues. V lost 0 bases, J lost 0 bases, and 5 bases lay in between. This chain's CDR3 is CASSLDYLNTEAFF. The CDR3 coding sequence is TGTGCCAGCAGCTTAGATTACCTGAACACTGAAGCTTTCTTT.

V gene TRBV6-5 combines with J gene TRBJ1-6, with D possibly matching TRBD1 (5 bases). V shed 2 bases and J shed 7 bases, with 12 bases lying between them. This CDR3 spans 15 amino acids. Germline CDR1 MNHEY, CDR2 SVGAGI. CDR3 sequence reads: CASSYVQGGNSPLHF. The CDR3 DNA reads as TGTGCCAGCAGTTACGTCCAGGGAGGAAATTCACCCCTCCACTTT.

The J gene is TRBJ2-7, the V gene TRBV30; D unresolved. Germline loops: CDR1 GTSNPN, CDR2 SVGIG (reference sequence). The CDR3 totals 12 residues. V was pared by 2 bases and J by 0 bases, with 5 bases between. The CDR3 loop is CAWSQSSYEQYF. For the CDR3, the DNA is TGTGCCTGGAGTCAGTCCTCCTACGAGCAGTACTTC.

The chain couples TRBV11-1 to TRBJ1-3; D uncertain. Germline V CDR1 and CDR2: SGHAT, FQDESV (reference sequence). This CDR3 region has 13 residues. The ends were cut back, 2 bases at V and 0 bases at J, with 2 bases in the middle. The CDR3 DNA reads as TGTGCCAGCAGCTTAAACTCTGGAAACACCATATATTTT. Encoded protein: CASSLNSGNTIYF. Full variable domain (remainder filled in from reference TRBV11-1 and TRBJ1-3): EAEVAQSPRYKITEKSQAVAFWCDPISGHATLYWYRQILGQGPELLVQFQDESVVDDSQLPKDRFSAERLKGVDSTLKIQPAELGDSAMYLCASSLNSGNTIYFGEGSWLTVV.

The rearrangement links TRBV5-6 to TRBJ1-2; D is possibly TRBD1 (5 bases). This CDR3 comprises 13 residues. CDR1 and CDR2 (germline): SGHDT, YYEEEE. The V gene lost 0 bases and the J gene lost 2 bases, with 5 bases spanning the gap. CDR3 sequence reads: CASSLGQNYGYTF. The DNA for the CDR3 is TGTGCCAGCAGCTTGGGACAGAACTATGGCTACACCTTC.

The genes are TRBV4-2 and TRBJ2-1; 9 nucleotides match TRBD2. The CDR3 has 18 amino acids. The junction had 13 bases not matched to a gene; V was cut back by 0 bases and J by 7 bases. Per the germline V gene, CDR1 is LGHNA and CDR2 is YNFKEQ. DNA for the CDR3: TGTGCCAGCAGCCAAGATGGGGGCTGGCGGGGGGGCCGTAATGAGCAGTTCTTC. This codes for CASSQDGGWRGGRNEQFF.